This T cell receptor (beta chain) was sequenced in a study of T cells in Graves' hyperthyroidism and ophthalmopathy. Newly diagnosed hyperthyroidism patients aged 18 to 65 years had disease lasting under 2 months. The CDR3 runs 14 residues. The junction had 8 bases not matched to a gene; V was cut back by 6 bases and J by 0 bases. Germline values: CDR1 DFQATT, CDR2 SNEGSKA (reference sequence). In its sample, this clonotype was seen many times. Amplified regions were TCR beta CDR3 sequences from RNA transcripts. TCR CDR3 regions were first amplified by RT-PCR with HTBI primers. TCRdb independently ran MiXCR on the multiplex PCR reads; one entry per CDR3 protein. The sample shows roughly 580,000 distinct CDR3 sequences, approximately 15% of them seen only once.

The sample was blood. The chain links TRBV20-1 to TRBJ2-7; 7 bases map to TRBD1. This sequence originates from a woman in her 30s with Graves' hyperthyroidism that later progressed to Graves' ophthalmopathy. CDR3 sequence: CSATKTGFSYEQYF. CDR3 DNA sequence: TGCAGTGCCACTAAGACAGGGTTCTCCTACGAGCAGTACTTC.